Described below is a single TCR beta chain sequence and its context. Original data processing: Scientists estimated how many nucleated cells there were by amplifying reference gene primers. TCRdb's table, derived via immunoSEQ multiplex PCR, lists solely in-frame clones and lacks some. The V and J calls and clone size were taken over from that table, and D and trimming were inferred from the DNA. Here the sample spans around 120,000 clones, 80% to 90% being singletons. The data originate from a study of blood T cell repertoires in COVID-19. As for the study in general: Spain, Italy and the United States supplied samples that represented acute and convalescent COVID-19.

The V segment lost 4 bases and the J segment 10 bases; nucleotides outside the gene matches: 5. The CDR3 is 14 residues long. CDR1 SGHDT and CDR2 YYEEEE come from the germline V gene. This clonotype was sampled from a woman in her fifties or sixties with active or convalescent COVID-19. The rearrangement links TRBV5-6 to TRBJ2-2; 12 bases agree with TRBD1. The source material was peripheral blood. DNA of the CDR3: TGTGCCAGCAGCGGCCGGGACAGGGGGCAGGAGCTGTTTTTT. It is translated as CASSGRDRGQELFF.